The sequence of this T cell receptor (beta chain) was determined in a study of T cell changes during pregnancy in multiple sclerosis. From germline, CDR1 is SGHRS and CDR2 YFSETQ. Trimming removed 4 bases at V and 3 bases at J, with 5 bases between. The CDR3 is 13 residues long. Libraries were prepared by immunoSEQ multiplex PCR; TCRdb keeps only in-frame clonotypes and omits some of them. This repertoire shows tens of thousands of clones, about 91% found once; its top ten account for approximately 0.21%. The TCR sequence derives from a female donor with multiple sclerosis, enrolled in a pregnancy study. The input for sequencing was CD4+ T cells from peripheral blood mononuclear cells, taken in the second trimester of pregnancy. The chain is built from TRBV5-1 and TRBJ2-6; D is ambiguous. In DNA form, the CDR3 reads TGCGCCAGCAGCCCCCTTGGGGCCAACGTCCTGACTTTC. The encoded protein is CASSPLGANVLTF.